The clone carrying this T cell receptor beta chain was counted many times. Its specificity is unknown. Total RNA, at least 5 micrograms per sample, was extracted from PBMCs. The germline gives CDR1 SGHRS, CDR2 YFSETQ. CDR3 length: 13 amino acids. The ends were cut back, 3 bases at V and 6 bases at J, with 10 bases in the middle. The sample originates from a study of blood T cells in healthy people across ages. Whole-study results and caveats: Those diversity estimates obtained from one million T cells were thought to be underestimates. Unknown donor CMV status possibly confounded expanded clonotype changes.

For the second PCR, which ran for about 6 to 12 cycles, a sample-barcoded 5' primer and a J-beta primer mix were used. A 12-random-nucleotide template-switch adaptor tagged each cDNA molecule. One entry per CDR3 protein, called by TCRdb with MiXCR from the 5' RACE reads. The data show hundreds of thousands of distinct CDR3 sequences, about 30% seen once. The receptor was derived from a woman older than 75 in good health. The chain recombines TRBV5-1 with TRBJ2-1; TRBD2 might be the D (6 bases). The sequenced sample consisted of blood. CDR3 in amino acids: CASSWLGGNEQFF. CDR3 DNA: TGCGCCAGCAGCTGGCTGGGAGGCAATGAGCAGTTCTTC.